This is a list of T cell receptor beta chains from one sample in a study of molecular identifiers for immune sequencing clone quantification. TCRdb ran MiXCR on the PCR reads and lists one entry per CDR3 protein. The table has 85,000 to 100,000 distinct CDR3 sequences, more than 20% seen once. The sample was naive CD8+ T cells from blood, with Jurkat cell RNA spiked in. These receptors were taken from a human donor in good health. Some libraries in this study had Jurkat cell RNA spiked in. Both conserved end residues are trimmed from each CDR3.

j_gene: TRBJ2-2
v_gene: TRBV12-3/TRBV12-4
CDR3aa: ASSFPGTSTGELF

j_gene: TRBJ2-7
v_gene: TRBV6-2/TRBV6-3
CDR3aa: ASSYIYEQY

j_gene: TRBJ2-7
v_gene: TRBV4-3
CDR3aa: ASSQDIGEGYEQY

j_gene: TRBJ2-3
v_gene: TRBV14
CDR3aa: ASSQIRGSTDTQY

j_gene: TRBJ2-1
v_gene: TRBV27
CDR3aa: ASNATPLSSYNEQF

j_gene: TRBJ2-5
v_gene: TRBV24-1
CDR3aa: ATSLGQGAGETQY

j_gene: TRBJ2-7
v_gene: TRBV5-1
CDR3aa: ASSLDSRSVGEQY

j_gene: TRBJ2-5
v_gene: TRBV6-5
CDR3aa: ASSPRFNQETQY

j_gene: TRBJ1-1
v_gene: TRBV9
CDR3aa: ASSVILNTEAF

j_gene: TRBJ2-7
v_gene: TRBV20-1
CDR3aa: SAPGQDSYEQY

j_gene: TRBJ2-1
v_gene: TRBV3-1
CDR3aa: ARSQERVGYQLGNEQF

j_gene: TRBJ2-6
v_gene: TRBV6-1
CDR3aa: AIGISSGANVLT

j_gene: TRBJ2-7
v_gene: TRBV30
CDR3aa: ACDKGLALYEQY

j_gene: TRBJ2-2
v_gene: TRBV27
CDR3aa: ASSLWSTNTGELF

j_gene: TRBJ1-1
v_gene: TRBV13
CDR3aa: ASSPRREMNTEAF

j_gene: TRBJ2-2
v_gene: TRBV7-9
CDR3aa: ASSPTGRPANTGELF

j_gene: TRBJ2-1
v_gene: TRBV5-3
CDR3aa: ASRGGANEQF

j_gene: TRBJ2-3
v_gene: TRBV4-3
CDR3aa: ASSQGSTADTQY

j_gene: TRBJ1-2
v_gene: TRBV6-2/TRBV6-3
CDR3aa: ASSSSQRGQNYGYT

j_gene: TRBJ1-1
v_gene: TRBV20-1
CDR3aa: SARAGTGDRTRNTEAF

j_gene: TRBJ1-1
v_gene: TRBV27
CDR3aa: ASSPHRGGEAF

j_gene: TRBJ2-2
v_gene: TRBV19
CDR3aa: ASIATSGSLGGELF

j_gene: TRBJ1-1
v_gene: TRBV7-9
CDR3aa: ASSFGGGPVWEAF

j_gene: TRBJ2-2
v_gene: TRBV2
CDR3aa: ATPGDTGELF

j_gene: TRBJ2-7
v_gene: TRBV7-9
CDR3aa: ASSSGQGETRGEQY

j_gene: TRBJ2-1
v_gene: TRBV7-9
CDR3aa: ASSSWTDNEQF

j_gene: TRBJ2-7
v_gene: TRBV6-2/TRBV6-3
CDR3aa: ASSRDMTYEQY

j_gene: TRBJ2-5
v_gene: TRBV7-2
CDR3aa: ASRGTGVGYETQY

j_gene: TRBJ2-5
v_gene: TRBV9
CDR3aa: ASSSRTDQEPQY

j_gene: TRBJ2-7
v_gene: TRBV30
CDR3aa: AWSLVGLGNAQY

j_gene: TRBJ2-2
v_gene: TRBV6-6
CDR3aa: ASSYSSPNTGELF

j_gene: TRBJ2-7
v_gene: TRBV19
CDR3aa: ASSLEQQYEQY

j_gene: TRBJ2-7
v_gene: TRBV20-1
CDR3aa: SARDRGDYEQY

j_gene: TRBJ2-3
v_gene: TRBV30
CDR3aa: AWSVPAGEGTDTQY

j_gene: TRBJ1-1
v_gene: TRBV29-1
CDR3aa: SVGTGMNTEAF

j_gene: TRBJ1-1
v_gene: TRBV27
CDR3aa: ASSLLARGTEAF

j_gene: TRBJ2-3
v_gene: TRBV6-6
CDR3aa: ASSYSPRADTQY

j_gene: TRBJ1-3
v_gene: TRBV7-4
CDR3aa: ASSLDRRVTKLSGNTIY

j_gene: TRBJ2-3
v_gene: TRBV29-1
CDR3aa: SVDLGDQSTDTQY

j_gene: TRBJ2-7
v_gene: TRBV7-9
CDR3aa: ASSLVSGLKSYKQY

j_gene: TRBJ2-5
v_gene: TRBV19
CDR3aa: ATSMGEIETQY

j_gene: TRBJ2-7
v_gene: TRBV7-9
CDR3aa: ASSSTLITTESGEQY

j_gene: TRBJ1-1
v_gene: TRBV13
CDR3aa: ASSSTGGGTEAF

j_gene: TRBJ2-5
v_gene: TRBV28
CDR3aa: ARPPNAHLSGVETQY

j_gene: TRBJ2-2
v_gene: TRBV5-6
CDR3aa: ASSLEEGSTGELF

j_gene: TRBJ2-7
v_gene: TRBV4-2
CDR3aa: ASSQDPFSGAYEQY

j_gene: TRBJ2-1
v_gene: TRBV11-2
CDR3aa: ASSQQGATYNEQF

j_gene: TRBJ2-7
v_gene: TRBV5-4
CDR3aa: ASSLDRAYEQY

j_gene: TRBJ1-4
v_gene: TRBV7-9
CDR3aa: ACSLTTGGAHEKLF

j_gene: TRBJ2-6
v_gene: TRBV29-1
CDR3aa: SVEDSSGQGANSGANVLT

j_gene: TRBJ2-7
v_gene: TRBV29-1
CDR3aa: SVEAIYKGSYEQY

j_gene: TRBJ2-7
v_gene: TRBV11-2
CDR3aa: ASSAGRESTSYEQY

j_gene: TRBJ2-1
v_gene: TRBV6-1
CDR3aa: ASRAPRQGTYNEQF

j_gene: TRBJ2-7
v_gene: TRBV6-1
CDR3aa: ASSDAYEQY